The sequence of this T cell receptor beta chain was determined in a study of T cells in localized non-small cell lung cancer. The method was immunoSEQ multiplex PCR; TCRdb's version includes in-frame clones alone and lacks a portion of them. Found here are 3,000 to 4,500 clones, roughly 45% of them singletons; the top ten hold approximately 14%. Whole-study findings and limits: Only one tumor region was sequenced, so heterogeneity remains possible.

Of note for this clone: Its specificity is not known.

Germline V gene sequence: CDR1 SGHRS, CDR2 YFSETQ. The CDR3 totals 18 residues. V trimming: 1 base; J trimming: 3 bases; junction bases outside the gene matches: 9. This rearrangement joins TRBV5-1 to TRBJ2-6; 8 bases line up with TRBD2. The sequence was obtained from a male donor aged 60 or older with stage I lung adenocarcinoma. The sample here was lung tumor tissue, taken before any cancer treatment. The CDR3 here is CASSLLPGGPIGANVLTF. In DNA, the CDR3 is TGCGCCAGCAGCTTGTTGCCGGGAGGGCCAATTGGGGCCAACGTCCTGACTTTC.